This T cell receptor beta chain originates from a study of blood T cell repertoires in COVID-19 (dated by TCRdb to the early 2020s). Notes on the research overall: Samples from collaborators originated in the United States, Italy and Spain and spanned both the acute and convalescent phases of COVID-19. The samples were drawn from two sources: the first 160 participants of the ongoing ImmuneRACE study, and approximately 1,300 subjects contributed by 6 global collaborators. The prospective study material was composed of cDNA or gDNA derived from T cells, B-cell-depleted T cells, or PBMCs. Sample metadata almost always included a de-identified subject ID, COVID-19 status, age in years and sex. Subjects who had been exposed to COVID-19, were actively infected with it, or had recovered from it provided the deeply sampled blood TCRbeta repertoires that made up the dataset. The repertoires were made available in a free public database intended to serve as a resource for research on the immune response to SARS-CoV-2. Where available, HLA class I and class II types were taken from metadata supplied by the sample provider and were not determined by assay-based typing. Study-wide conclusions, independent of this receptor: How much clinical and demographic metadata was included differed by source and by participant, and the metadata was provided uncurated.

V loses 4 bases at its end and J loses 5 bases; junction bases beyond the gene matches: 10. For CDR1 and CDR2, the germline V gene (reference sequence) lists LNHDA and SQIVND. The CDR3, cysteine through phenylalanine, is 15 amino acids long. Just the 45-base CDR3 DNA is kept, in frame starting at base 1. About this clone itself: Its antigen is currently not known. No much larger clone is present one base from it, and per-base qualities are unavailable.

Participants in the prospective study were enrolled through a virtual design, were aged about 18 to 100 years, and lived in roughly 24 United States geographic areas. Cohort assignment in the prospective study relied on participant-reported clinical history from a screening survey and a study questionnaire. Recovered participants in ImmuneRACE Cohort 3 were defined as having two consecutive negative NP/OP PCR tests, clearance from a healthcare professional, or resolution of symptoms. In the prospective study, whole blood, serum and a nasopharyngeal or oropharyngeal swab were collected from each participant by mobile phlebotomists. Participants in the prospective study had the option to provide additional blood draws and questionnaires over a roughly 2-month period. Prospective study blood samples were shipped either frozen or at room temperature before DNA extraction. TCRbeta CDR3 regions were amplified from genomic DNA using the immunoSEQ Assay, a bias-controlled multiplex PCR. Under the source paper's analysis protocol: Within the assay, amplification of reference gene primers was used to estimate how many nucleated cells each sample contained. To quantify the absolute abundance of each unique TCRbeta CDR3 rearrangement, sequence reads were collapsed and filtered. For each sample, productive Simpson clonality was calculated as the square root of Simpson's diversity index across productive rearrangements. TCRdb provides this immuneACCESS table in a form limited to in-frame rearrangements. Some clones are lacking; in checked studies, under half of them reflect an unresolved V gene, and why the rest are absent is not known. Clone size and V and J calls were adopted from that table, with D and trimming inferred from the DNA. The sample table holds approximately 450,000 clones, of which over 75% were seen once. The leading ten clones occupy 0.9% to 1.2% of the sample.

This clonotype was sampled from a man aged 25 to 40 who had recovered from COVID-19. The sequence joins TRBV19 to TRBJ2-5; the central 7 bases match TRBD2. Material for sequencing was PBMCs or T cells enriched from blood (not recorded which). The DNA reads TGTGCCAGTAGTACCTCGGGGGGTGCCGGGGAGACCCAGTACTTC. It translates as CASSTSGGAGETQYF.